This T cell receptor (beta chain) came from a study of blood T cell repertoires in COVID-19. Here immunoSEQ multiplex PCR was the method, and the copy in TCRdb shows in-frame clones only, minus some. Of 80,000 to 100,000 clones listed, around 88% are singletons. The CDR3 runs to 13 residues. V was trimmed by 10 bases and J by 5 bases, leaving 16 bases between them. Germline-derived CDR1 and CDR2 are ENHRY and SYGVKD. Sequencing was done on a sample of peripheral blood. The chain is built from TRBV10-3 and TRBJ2-3; D may be TRBD2 (6 bases). This clonotype was sampled from a woman aged 80 or over with acute or convalescent COVID-19. The CDR3 reads CATGSGFGDTQYF. CDR3 nucleotides: TGTGCCACCGGCAGCGGGTTTGGAGATACGCAGTATTTT.